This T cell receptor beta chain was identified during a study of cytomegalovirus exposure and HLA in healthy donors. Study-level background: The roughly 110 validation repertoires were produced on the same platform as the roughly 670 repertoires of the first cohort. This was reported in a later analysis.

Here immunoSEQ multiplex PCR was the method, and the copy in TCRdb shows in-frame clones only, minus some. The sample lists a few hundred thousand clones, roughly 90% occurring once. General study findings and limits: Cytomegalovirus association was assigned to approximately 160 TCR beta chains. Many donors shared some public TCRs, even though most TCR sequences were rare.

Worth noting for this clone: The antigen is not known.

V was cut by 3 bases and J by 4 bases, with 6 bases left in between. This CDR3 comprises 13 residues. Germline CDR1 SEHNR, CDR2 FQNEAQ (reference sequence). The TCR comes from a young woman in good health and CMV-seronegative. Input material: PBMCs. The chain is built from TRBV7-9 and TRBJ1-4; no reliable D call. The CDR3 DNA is TGTGCCAGCAGCTTCCGCGGTAATGAAAAACTGTTTTTT. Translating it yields CASSFRGNEKLFF.